What follows are 31 T cell receptor beta chains derived from one specimen sequenced in a study of early T cells in non-severe SARS-CoV-2 infection. TCRdb re-derived calls from the 5' RACE reads in MiXCR, one entry per CDR3 protein. The sample lists about 52,000 distinct CDR3 sequences, around 10% occurring once. The sequencing input was whole blood. These receptors were obtained from an adult who was a healthcare worker with PCR-confirmed SARS-CoV-2 infection or an uninfected control (not recorded which).

The chain employs TRBV9 and TRBJ2-2; D gene unclear. Trimming shortened V by 0 bases and J by 4 bases, and 10 bases separated the two germline ends. The CDR3 sequence is 15 residues long. Germline CDR1 reads SGDLS; CDR2 reads YYNGEE. The CDR3 loop reads CASSVAPGITGELFF. CDR3 DNA sequence: TGTGCCAGCAGCGTAGCACCTGGAATCACCGGGGAGCTGTTTTTT.

This clonotype was counted only a few times. The chain is built from TRBV6-5 and TRBJ2-7, with TRBD2 matching over 8 bases. Germline values: CDR1 MNHEY, CDR2 SVGAGI. Trimming cost V 8 bases and J 5 bases; bases outside gene matches: 23. The CDR3 contains 18 residues. The CDR3 loop reads CASHGEARGYGGADEQYF. The CDR3 coding sequence is TGTGCCAGCCACGGGGAAGCGCGCGGGTACGGGGGGGCCGACGAGCAGTACTTC.

The rearrangement uses TRBV12-3 or TRBV12-4 and TRBJ1-3, with D possibly TRBD1 on 5 matching bases. Trimming took off 8 bases at V and 6 bases at J, with 23 bases between the two ends. The CDR3 length is 16 residues. The CDR3 DNA is TGTGCCAGCTTGGGTCAGGCCCCGGGGACTGAAAACACCATATATTTT. Protein product: CASLGQAPGTENTIYF.

The gene calls are TRBV2 and TRBJ2-1; TRBD1 matches 9 bases. V gave up 8 bases and J gave up 7 bases; unmatched junction bases: 12. This CDR3 is 15 amino acids long. Per germline, CDR1 SNHLY and CDR2 FYNNEI. CDR3 bases: TGTGCCAGCGGGGGGATCCGGGACAGGGATAATGAGCAGTTCTTC. Translated, it gives CASGGIRDRDNEQFF.

This clonotype was picked up a small number of times. The gene calls are TRBV6-5 and TRBJ1-6; D gene uncertain. The germline gives CDR1 MNHEY, CDR2 SVGAGI. The CDR3 extends over 15 amino acids. V gave up 0 bases and J gave up 10 bases, with 13 bases separating them. CDR3 protein: CASSYSIEPRSPLHF. The DNA for the CDR3 is TGTGCCAGCAGTTACTCGATAGAGCCTCGGTCACCCCTCCACTTT.

This clonotype was counted between two and nine times. This sequence joins TRBV18 and TRBJ2-7; a weak D match, TRBD1 (5 bases). Germline CDR1 is KGHSH and CDR2 is LQKENI. The CDR3 covers 12 residues. Trimming pared 2 bases from V and 5 bases from J, leaving 7 bases between. This chain's CDR3 is CASSPRGNEQYF. In nucleotides, the CDR3 is TGTGCCAGCTCACCAAGGGGAAACGAGCAGTACTTC.

This rearrangement joins TRBV12-3 or TRBV12-4 to TRBJ1-5; no definite D call. The CDR3 consists of 13 residues. V gave up 4 bases and J gave up 3 bases, with 7 bases separating them. Here the CDR3 reads CASSWADNQPQHF. CDR3 DNA: TGTGCCAGCAGTTGGGCTGACAATCAGCCCCAGCATTTT.

The chain couples TRBV6-1 to TRBJ2-7; 7 bases line up with TRBD2. Germline trimming cut 6 bases from V and 2 bases from J; bases unmatched to any gene: 13. This CDR3 is built from 16 residues. CDR1 is MNHNS and CDR2 is SASEGT in the germline V gene. In DNA, the CDR3 is TGTGCCAGCAGAGCCCCATCTAGCGGCGGCGCCTACGAGCAGTACTTC. The encoded protein is CASRAPSSGGAYEQYF.

At least ten counts were recorded for this clonotype. The chain is built from TRBV9 and TRBJ2-3, with 8 bases fitting TRBD2. The trim removed 4 bases at V and 3 bases at J, leaving 4 bases unmatched. The CDR3 spans 14 residues. Germline V gene sequence: CDR1 SGDLS, CDR2 YYNGEE. Here the CDR3 reads CASSPRLATDTQYF. The CDR3 DNA follows: TGTGCCAGCAGCCCCCGACTAGCGACAGATACGCAGTATTTT.

This clonotype has more than one count but fewer than ten. This rearrangement joins TRBV3-1 to TRBJ1-1; 8 bases are a match to TRBD1. Germline V lookup: CDR1 LGHDT, CDR2 YNNKEL (reference sequence). The CDR3 spans 14 residues. Trimming removed 0 bases from V and 6 bases from J; junction bases left unmatched: 3. The CDR3 bases are TGTGCCAGCAGCCAAGAAACAGGGGGATCTGAAGCTTTCTTT. Translated, it gives CASSQETGGSEAFF.

The chain links TRBV5-1 to TRBJ2-7; 10 bases agree with TRBD1. The CDR3 length is 14 residues. Germline lookup yields CDR1 SGHRS and CDR2 YFSETQ. Unmatched junction bases numbered 6, after V lost 4 bases and J lost 5 bases. The DNA of the CDR3 is TGCGCCAGCAGCCGGGGACAGGGGCAGGACGAGCAGTACTTC. This translates into CASSRGQGQDEQYF.

In its sample, this clonotype was seen many times. J is TRBJ2-1 and V is TRBV13, with 8 positions matching TRBD1. The CDR3 is 14 residues long. Germline loops: CDR1 PRHDT, CDR2 FYEKMQ (reference sequence). V shed 4 bases, J shed 7 bases, and the junction held 6 bases outside the gene matches. CDR3 nucleotides: TGTGCCAGCAGCTCAGGGACAGGTCGAAATGAGCAGTTCTTC. Protein: CASSSGTGRNEQFF.

This clonotype came up many times. The chain joins TRBV28 to TRBJ2-3; TRBD2 aligns across 12 bases. V lost 8 bases, J lost 2 bases, and 14 bases stayed unmatched. Germline V CDR1 and CDR2: MDHEN, SYDVKM. The CDR3 is made up of 18 amino acids. The CDR3 sequence: CASGGGEGLAGLTDTQYF. The CDR3 nucleotides are TGTGCCAGCGGGGGTGGGGAAGGACTAGCGGGACTCACAGATACGCAGTATTTT.

This clonotype showed up just a few times. V usage is TRBV7-2 and J usage is TRBJ1-5; D not certain. The germline V gene encodes CDR1 SGHTA and CDR2 FQGNSA. The CDR3 has 12 residues. Trimming took 5 bases from V and 5 from J, leaving 7 bases between them. CDR3 in amino acids: CASSLYDQPQHF. In DNA form, the CDR3 reads TGTGCCAGCAGCCTATACGATCAGCCCCAGCATTTT.

This clonotype was counted ten times or more. The chain links TRBV29-1 to TRBJ2-1, with a tentative D call TRBD1 (5 bases). There are 11 residues in the CDR3. V was shortened by 7 bases and J by 4 bases, with 8 bases between the two germline ends. Germline CDR1 is SQVTM and CDR2 is ANQGSEA. The CDR3 reads CSGTYYNEQFF. CDR3 nucleotides: TGCAGCGGGACATATTACAATGAGCAGTTCTTC.

The chain is built from TRBV7-3 and TRBJ2-5; the D gene is possibly TRBD2 (5 bases). Trimming took 0 bases from V and 5 from J, leaving 13 bases between them. CDR1 and CDR2 from the germline V gene are SGHTA and FQGTGA. The CDR3 is 15 amino acids. The CDR3 is CASSLTRSRGETQYF. CDR3 sequence (DNA): TGTGCCAGCAGCTTAACGAGGAGCAGAGGGGAGACCCAGTACTTC.

In this sample, this clonotype turned up many times. V usage is TRBV29-1 and J usage is TRBJ2-5; D remains unclear. V shed 4 bases and J shed 5 bases, with 2 bases lying between them. CDR3 length equals 9 residues. Per the germline V gene, CDR1 is SQVTM and CDR2 is ANQGSEA. CDR3 sequence (DNA): TGCAGCGTTGGGGAGACCCAGTACTTC. Its protein product is CSVGETQYF. Using reference TRBV29-1 and TRBJ2-5 for the parts outside the CDR3, the full variable domain is SAVISQKPSRDICQRGTSLTIQCQVDSQVTMMFWYRQQPGQSLTLIATANQGSEATYESGFVIDKFPISRPNLTFSTLTVSNMSPEDSSIYLCSVGETQYFGPGTRLLVL.

This clonotype has ten or more counts. V and J are TRBV5-1 and TRBJ2-2; D is uncertain. From germline, CDR1 is SGHRS and CDR2 YFSETQ. Trimming cost V 0 bases and J 5 bases, with 11 bases left between them. The CDR3 runs to 15 residues. CDR3 nucleotides: TGCGCCAGCAGCTTGGCAGAGGACCCTACCGGGGAGCTGTTTTTT. Translation: CASSLAEDPTGELFF.

This clonotype was seen many times. The chain uses TRBV27 and TRBJ2-3; 15 bases fit TRBD2. The germline CDR1 and CDR2 sequences are MNHEY and SMNVEV (reference sequence). V trimming: 4 bases; J trimming: 2 bases; junction bases outside the gene matches: 4. The CDR3 length is 17 residues. The DNA of the CDR3 is TGTGCCAGCAGTTGGACTAGCGGGGGGGAGATCACAGATACGCAGTATTTT. Encoded protein: CASSWTSGGEITDTQYF.

A few counts support this clonotype. The rearrangement uses TRBV10-1 and TRBJ2-2; 8 bases match TRBD1. This CDR3 has 16 amino acids. Losses at the gene ends were 1 base for V and 7 bases for J; bases not matched to a gene: 8. Germline assignment: CDR1 WNHNN and CDR2 SYGVQD (reference sequence). The DNA of the CDR3 is TGCGCCAGCAGTGAGTTGAGCAGGGGGCAAGACGGGGAGCTGTTTTTT. This gives the protein CASSELSRGQDGELFF.

Ten or more counts support this clonotype. This chain connects TRBV5-5 to TRBJ1-4; D is uncertain. CDR1 is SGHKS, CDR2 YYEKEE, per germline (reference sequence). V gave up 6 bases and J gave up 2 bases, with 20 bases separating them. The CDR3 spans 17 residues. The CDR3 coding sequence is TGTGCCAGCATGGGCCGCAGGATTGCGGGGACTAATGAAAAACTGTTTTTT. It translates to CASMGRRIAGTNEKLFF.

This clonotype occurred many times. The CDR3 DNA is TGTGCCAGCAAGCCGGACGGGGGAAGGGACGAGCAGTACTTC. Translation gives CASKPDGGRDEQYF. This chain joins TRBV3-1 and TRBJ2-7, with TRBD2 as a possible D gene (6 bases). CDR1 LGHDT and CDR2 YNNKEL come from the germline V gene (reference sequence). The germline V and J ends were trimmed by 7 bases and 5 bases, with 18 bases remaining between them. The CDR3 runs to 14 residues.

This clonotype showed up just a few times. The chain combines TRBV12-3 or TRBV12-4 with TRBJ1-2; D perhaps matches TRBD1 (6 bases). Trimming shortened V by 3 bases and J by 8 bases, and 13 bases separated the two germline ends. The CDR3 loop spans 13 amino acids. CDR3: CASSLTGAGGYTF. The CDR3 DNA is TGTGCCAGCAGTTTGACGGGGGCGGGCGGCTACACCTTC.

This clonotype was seen ten or more times. The CDR3: CASSLSWTGSNEQFF. The CDR3 bases are TGTGCCAGCAGCCTCTCCTGGACAGGGAGCAATGAGCAGTTCTTC. The chain combines TRBV7-2 with TRBJ2-1, with TRBD1 matching 8 bases. The CDR3 runs to 15 residues. The V gene's germline CDR1 is SGHTA and CDR2 FQGNSA. The V segment lost 5 bases and the J segment 6 bases; nucleotides outside the gene matches: 9.

This clonotype was detected ten times or more. The rearrangement joins TRBV20-1 to TRBJ1-1; D is possibly TRBD1 (5 bases). Trimming left V 3 bases short and J 1 base short, with 12 bases between. The CDR3 extends over 14 amino acids. Germline V gene lookup returns CDR1 DFQATT and CDR2 SNEGSKA (reference sequence). The CDR3 region is CSASYRSGNTEAFF. CDR3 coding DNA: TGCAGTGCTAGCTACAGGTCTGGGAACACTGAAGCTTTCTTT.

There are a few counts of this clonotype. The gene calls are TRBV6-5 and TRBJ2-4; TRBD2 matches 7 bases. This CDR3 is built from 15 residues. Unmatched junction bases numbered 4, after V lost 5 bases and J lost 0 bases. From germline, CDR1 is MNHEY and CDR2 SVGAGI. In nucleotides, the CDR3 is TGTGCCAGCAGTACTAAGCGGGAAGCCAAAAACATTCAGTACTTC. Amino acid sequence: CASSTKREAKNIQYF.

A few counts support this clonotype. The V call is TRBV9, the J call TRBJ2-3; TRBD2 agrees at 7 bases. The V segment lost 0 bases and the J segment 6 bases; nucleotides outside the gene matches: 7. Looked up from germline, CDR1 is SGDLS and CDR2 is YYNGEE. This CDR3 comprises 15 residues. DNA for the CDR3: TGTGCCAGCAGCGTAGGGCTAGCGGCCCCGGATACGCAGTATTTT. Protein sequence: CASSVGLAAPDTQYF.

This clonotype was seen repeatedly, ten times or more. This chain connects TRBV6-5 to TRBJ2-5; D gene ambiguous. This CDR3 is 16 amino acids long. The V gene's germline CDR1 is MNHEY and CDR2 SVGAGI. V was shortened by 6 bases and J by 5 bases, with 22 bases between the two germline ends. Here the CDR3 DNA reads TGTGCCAGCAGGAGTTCTCGCCACCTTACGAAGGAGACCCAGTACTTC. Protein: CASRSSRHLTKETQYF.

The V call is TRBV28, the J call TRBJ1-2; 9 positions agree with TRBD1. The CDR3 spans 16 residues. CDR1 MDHEN and CDR2 SYDVKM come from the germline V gene. J was trimmed by 2 bases and V by 6 bases; bases with no gene match: 10. The CDR3 DNA sequence: TGTGCCAGCAGAAATTCGGGACAGGGACCAAACTATGGCTACACCTTC. Translation gives CASRNSGQGPNYGYTF.

This clonotype appeared many times. V gene TRBV20-1 combines with J gene TRBJ2-3, with 8 nucleotides matching TRBD2. Germline trimming cut 0 bases from V and 10 bases from J; bases unmatched to any gene: 15. The germline CDR1 and CDR2 sequences are DFQATT and SNEGSKA (reference sequence). The CDR3 spans 16 residues. CDR3 in DNA: TGCAGTGCTAGAGACCTAGAACTAGCGGTCCCTTGGGCGCAGTATTTT. Its protein is CSARDLELAVPWAQYF.

This clonotype has a count of ten or more. The chain recombines TRBV28 with TRBJ2-3; D is uncertain. The CDR3 runs to 14 residues. Germline V gene sequence: CDR1 MDHEN, CDR2 SYDVKM. The germline V and J ends were trimmed by 8 bases and 0 bases, with 12 bases remaining between them. CDR3 DNA sequence: TGTGCCAGCCAACGCCTATGGAGCACAGATACGCAGTATTTT. It yields the protein CASQRLWSTDTQYF.